A single sample gave rise to the 18 T cell receptor beta chains below, sequenced in a study of blood T cell repertoires in COVID-19. Clones were read by immunoSEQ multiplex PCR, and TCRdb kept only the in-frame ones, dropping some. The table shows approximately 70,000 clones, with roughly 83% occurring only once. The specimen was peripheral blood. The receptors come from a man older than 75 with active or convalescent COVID-19.

The rearrangement joins TRBV9 to TRBJ2-1; TRBD1 is a possible D gene (6 bases). Germline V CDR1 and CDR2: SGDLS, YYNGEE. This CDR3 has 15 residues. Trimming stripped 2 bases from V and 4 bases from J, with 13 bases between. The CDR3: CASSVGQQPYNEQFF. CDR3 sequence (DNA): TGTGCCAGCAGCGTCGGACAGCAGCCTTACAATGAGCAGTTCTTC.

This clone was seen once. The chain employs TRBV5-1 and TRBJ1-1; D gene unclear. The CDR3 totals 15 residues. V was trimmed by 0 bases and J by 5 bases, leaving 14 bases between them. Per germline, CDR1 SGHRS and CDR2 YFSETQ. The CDR3: CASSLEPGRDTEAFF. In DNA form, the CDR3 reads TGCGCCAGCAGCTTGGAGCCGGGGAGGGATACTGAAGCTTTCTTT.

The rearrangement links TRBV6-5 to TRBJ2-1; a weak D match, TRBD2 (6 bases). Per germline, CDR1 MNHEY and CDR2 SVGAGI. CDR3 length: 13 residues. V lost 10 bases and J 6 bases, leaving 16 bases between the germline ends. The CDR3 region has the DNA TGTGCCACCAAATTACTAGCAGGCAATGAGCAGTTCTTC. As protein: CATKLLAGNEQFF.

This clone was seen more than once but under ten times. V gene TRBV7-2 combines with J gene TRBJ1-2; 11 positions agree with TRBD1. The CDR3 spans 15 residues. The V gene end was trimmed by 5 bases and the J gene end by 3 bases; junction bases not matched to a gene: 5. The germline CDR1 and CDR2 sequences are SGHTA and FQGNSA. The CDR3 DNA reads TGTGCCAGCAGCCCACGGACAGGGGGCCACTATGGCTACACCTTC. It yields the protein CASSPRTGGHYGYTF.

A note on this clone: The same CDR3 also results from other DNA sequences found in this sample. J is TRBJ2-7 and V is TRBV5-5; D uncertain. Germline lookup yields CDR1 SGHKS and CDR2 YYEKEE (reference sequence). V was shortened by 0 bases and J by 1 base, with 8 bases between the two germline ends. The CDR3 extends over 14 amino acids. This CDR3 is CASSLVGRSYEQYF. CDR3 sequence (DNA): TGTGCCAGCAGCTTGGTTGGCAGGTCCTACGAGCAGTACTTC.

This chain joins TRBV7-6 and TRBJ2-5, with 10 bases identical to TRBD1. Unmatched junction bases numbered 8, after V lost 4 bases and J lost 3 bases. This CDR3 has 16 amino acids. CDR1 is SGHVS and CDR2 is FNYEAQ in the germline V gene. The CDR3 coding sequence is TGTGCCAGCAGCTCTGAGGGACAGGGGAAAAAAGAGACCCAGTACTTC. Translating gives CASSSEGQGKKETQYF.

The chain joins TRBV30 to TRBJ1-1; TRBD1 aligns across 9 bases. The ends lost 2 bases at V and 5 bases at J; junction bases unmatched: 3. This CDR3 contains 13 residues. CDR1 is GTSNPN and CDR2 is SVGIG in the germline V gene (reference sequence). CDR3 in amino acids: CAWSKGQGTEAFF. The DNA for the CDR3 is TGTGCCTGGAGTAAAGGACAGGGGACTGAAGCTTTCTTT.

The rearrangement joins TRBV4-2 to TRBJ2-1, with 9 bases matching TRBD2. The germline V gene encodes CDR1 LGHNA and CDR2 YNFKEQ. This CDR3 region has 17 residues. J was trimmed by 2 bases and V by 4 bases; bases with no gene match: 9. The CDR3 sequence: CASSPPPTSGPYNEQFF. The DNA of the CDR3 is TGTGCCAGCAGCCCCCCTCCGACTAGCGGACCCTACAATGAGCAGTTCTTC.

The chain links TRBV7-6 to TRBJ2-5; 12 bases map to TRBD1. The germline V gene has CDR1 SGHVS and CDR2 FNYEAQ. The CDR3 loop spans 16 amino acids. Trimming removed 2 bases from V and 5 bases from J; junction bases left unmatched: 6. The CDR3 region is CASSLRPGQGAETQYF. The CDR3 DNA is TGTGCCAGCAGCTTACGTCCGGGACAGGGGGCCGAGACCCAGTACTTC.

The chain joins TRBV6-5 to TRBJ1-6, with 10 positions matching TRBD1. The CDR3 contains 14 residues. Germline CDR1 is MNHEY and CDR2 is SVGAGI. V was clipped by 5 bases and J by 10 bases; unmatched bases: 5. CDR3 sequence (DNA): TGTGCCAGCAGTCCCGACAGGGGGCGATCACCCCTCCACTTT. Its protein product is CASSPDRGRSPLHF.

V gene TRBV5-6 combines with J gene TRBJ1-4; TRBD1 matches 8 bases. The germline gives CDR1 SGHDT, CDR2 YYEEEE. V gave up 3 bases and J gave up 8 bases; unmatched junction bases: 3. This CDR3 spans 13 amino acids. CDR3 region: CASSWTGREKLFF. The CDR3 coding sequence is TGTGCCAGCAGCTGGACAGGGAGGGAAAAACTGTTTTTT.

The chain combines TRBV18 with TRBJ1-5; D is unresolved. The germline gives CDR1 KGHSH, CDR2 LQKENI. Deletions cut 0 bases from V and 6 bases from J, with 12 bases between. The CDR3 has 15 amino acids. CDR3 amino acids: CASSPPEGSGQPQHF. The CDR3 nucleotides read TGTGCCAGCTCACCACCGGAGGGTTCGGGTCAGCCCCAGCATTTT.

The gene calls are TRBV29-1 and TRBJ2-3; no definite D call. V lost 4 bases and J 7 bases, leaving 18 bases between the germline ends. The germline V gene has CDR1 SQVTM and CDR2 ANQGSEA. There are 14 residues in the CDR3. For the CDR3, the DNA is TGCAGCGTTGGGGTGGGCAACAACGTGAATACGCAGTATTTT. Translated, it gives CSVGVGNNVNTQYF.

This clone was observed a handful of times. The rearrangement joins TRBV30 to TRBJ1-4, with 7 bases aligning to TRBD1. Per germline, CDR1 GTSNPN and CDR2 SVGIG (reference sequence). The CDR3 runs to 14 residues. Unmatched junction bases numbered 6, after V lost 1 base and J lost 7 bases. CDR3 region: CAWSEPGQLEKLFF. In DNA form, the CDR3 reads TGTGCCTGGAGTGAGCCGGGACAGCTTGAAAAACTGTTTTTT.

J is TRBJ2-3 and V is TRBV30; TRBD2 matches 10 bases. The CDR3 runs 16 residues. Per germline, CDR1 GTSNPN and CDR2 SVGIG (reference sequence). With V trimmed by 3 bases and J by 5 bases, 11 bases remained unmatched. The CDR3 DNA sequence: TGTGCCTGGAGGCCCCGGGCTAGCGGGAGTTTAGATACGCAGTATTTT. This codes for CAWRPRASGSLDTQYF.

V and J are TRBV5-1 and TRBJ2-7, with D possibly TRBD1 on 6 matching bases. Germline V gene sequence: CDR1 SGHRS, CDR2 YFSETQ. Trimming stripped 4 bases from V and 3 bases from J, with 14 bases between. The CDR3 consists of 14 residues. The CDR3 is CASSLRDNLYEQYF. The CDR3 nucleotides read TGCGCCAGCAGCCTCCGGGACAACCTCTACGAGCAGTACTTC.

This clone occurred many times. V usage is TRBV4-1 and J usage is TRBJ1-1; tentative D call: TRBD1 (6 bases). Germline CDR1 MGHRA, CDR2 YSYEKL. The CDR3 is 19 amino acids. The V end was cut by 2 bases, the J end by 1 base, with 23 bases between. The CDR3 region is CASSQSSLRVGQRNTEAFF. The CDR3 region has the DNA TGCGCCAGCAGCCAAAGTTCCCTCCGCGTTGGACAGCGGAACACTGAAGCTTTCTTT.

The count of this clone is one. The gene calls are TRBV5-1 and TRBJ2-1; 10 bases are shared with TRBD1. Germline-derived CDR1 and CDR2 are SGHRS and YFSETQ. After removal of 4 bases from V and 7 bases from J, the junction contained 8 bases not matched to a gene. This CDR3 has 15 residues. The CDR3 DNA reads TGCGCCAGCAGCCTAGGACAGGGGGAAGGGAATGAGCAGTTCTTC. This sequence encodes CASSLGQGEGNEQFF.